The 5 T cell receptor beta chains below come from one sample, sequenced in a study of blood T cell repertoires in COVID-19. The table came from immunoSEQ multiplex PCR; TCRdb's copy has only in-frame clones and leaves some out. Among around 330,000 clones listed, 88% were seen once. The sample was peripheral blood. Receptors were obtained from a woman under 40 with COVID-19, enrolled during active disease.

This clone is a singleton in its sample. The chain joins TRBV5-6 to TRBJ2-2; D remains ambiguous. Germline loops: CDR1 SGHDT, CDR2 YYEEEE. This CDR3 comprises 15 residues. The germline V and J ends were trimmed by 2 bases and 1 base, with 9 bases remaining between them. The CDR3 is CASSLQPQNTGELFF. In DNA form, the CDR3 reads TGTGCCAGCAGCTTACAGCCACAGAACACCGGGGAGCTGTTTTTT.

The CDR3 sequence is CASSPGEPRFYGYTF. The CDR3 nucleotides read TGTGCCAGCTCACCAGGGGAGCCCCGCTTCTATGGCTACACCTTC. The chain uses TRBV18 and TRBJ1-2; no reliable D call. Trimming took 2 bases from V and 4 from J, leaving 14 bases between them. There are 15 residues in the CDR3. Germline V gene sequence: CDR1 KGHSH, CDR2 LQKENI.

This rearrangement joins TRBV6-5 to TRBJ1-1, with TRBD1 matching 7 bases. The CDR3 is 15 residues long. V shed 0 bases, J shed 6 bases, and the junction held 7 bases outside the gene matches. CDR1 is MNHEY and CDR2 is SVGAGI in the germline V gene. The CDR3 nucleotides read TGTGCCAGCAGTTACTCGAACAGGGGCTTGTCTGAAGCTTTCTTT. Protein: CASSYSNRGLSEAFF.

This chain joins TRBV15 and TRBJ2-3, with TRBD2 identical over 8 bases. V trimming: 8 bases; J trimming: 6 bases; junction bases outside the gene matches: 10. The CDR3 sequence is 14 residues long. Looked up from germline, CDR1 is LNHNV and CDR2 is YYDKDF (reference sequence). The CDR3 DNA reads as TGTGCCACCGCAGAGATCTCTAGCGGGGATACGCAGTATTTT. Translation: CATAEISSGDTQYF.

The CDR3 DNA reads as TGTGCCAGTAGTATAACAGCGGGGCAACAAGAGACCCAGTACTTC. Translated: CASSITAGQQETQYF. The chain has TRBV19 and TRBJ2-5; TRBD2 agrees at 7 bases. This CDR3 contains 15 residues. With V trimmed by 2 bases and J by 2 bases, 5 bases remained unmatched. CDR1 and CDR2 (germline): LNHDA, SQIVND (reference sequence).